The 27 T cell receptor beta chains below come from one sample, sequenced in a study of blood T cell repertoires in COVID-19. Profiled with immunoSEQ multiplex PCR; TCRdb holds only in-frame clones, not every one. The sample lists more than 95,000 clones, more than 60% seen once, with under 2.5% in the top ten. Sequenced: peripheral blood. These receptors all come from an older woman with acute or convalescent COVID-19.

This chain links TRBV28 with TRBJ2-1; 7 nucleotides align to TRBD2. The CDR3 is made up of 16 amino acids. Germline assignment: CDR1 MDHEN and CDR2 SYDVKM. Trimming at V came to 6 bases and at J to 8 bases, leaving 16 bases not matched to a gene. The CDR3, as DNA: TGTGCCAGCAGCTTCCAATTGACGGCGGGAGAATATGAGCAGTTCTTC. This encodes CASSFQLTAGEYEQFF.

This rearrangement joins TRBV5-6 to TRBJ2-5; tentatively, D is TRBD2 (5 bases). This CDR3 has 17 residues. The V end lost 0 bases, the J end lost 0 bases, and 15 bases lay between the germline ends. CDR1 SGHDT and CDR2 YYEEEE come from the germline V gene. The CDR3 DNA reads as TGTGCCAGCAGCTTGGCTGCCGGGTGGAGGAACCAAGAGACCCAGTACTTC. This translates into CASSLAAGWRNQETQYF. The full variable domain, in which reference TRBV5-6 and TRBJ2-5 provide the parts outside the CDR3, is DAGVTQSPTHLIKTRGQQVTLRCSPKSGHDTVSWYQQALGQGPQFIFQYYEEEERQRGNFPDRFSGHQFPNYSSELNVNALLLGDSALYLCASSLAAGWRNQETQYFGPGTRLLVL.

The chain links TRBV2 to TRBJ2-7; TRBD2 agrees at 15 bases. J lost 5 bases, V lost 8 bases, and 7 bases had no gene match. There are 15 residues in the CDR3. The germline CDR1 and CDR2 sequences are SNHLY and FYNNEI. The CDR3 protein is CASGTSGRLSHEQYF. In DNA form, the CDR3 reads TGTGCCAGCGGGACTAGCGGGAGGTTAAGTCACGAGCAGTACTTC.

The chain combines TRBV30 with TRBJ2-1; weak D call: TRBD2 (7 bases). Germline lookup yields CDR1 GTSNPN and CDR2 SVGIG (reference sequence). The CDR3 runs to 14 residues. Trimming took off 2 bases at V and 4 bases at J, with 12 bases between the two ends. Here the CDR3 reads CAWSMGGGYNEQFF. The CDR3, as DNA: TGTGCCTGGAGTATGGGAGGGGGATACAATGAGCAGTTCTTC.

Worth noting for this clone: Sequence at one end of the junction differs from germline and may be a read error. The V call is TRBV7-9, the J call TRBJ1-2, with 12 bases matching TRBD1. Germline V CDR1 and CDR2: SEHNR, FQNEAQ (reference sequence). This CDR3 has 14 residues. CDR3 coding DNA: TGTGCCAGCAGCGCCGGGACAGGGGGCTCTCTCCCCAAATTC. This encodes CASSAGTGGSLPKF. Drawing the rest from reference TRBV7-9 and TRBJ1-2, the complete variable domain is DTGVSQNPRHKITKRGQNVTFRCDPISEHNRLYWYRQTLGQGPEFLTYFQNEAQLEKSRLLSDRFSAERPKGSFSTLEIQRTEQGDSAMYLCASSAGTGGSLPKFGSGTRLTVV.

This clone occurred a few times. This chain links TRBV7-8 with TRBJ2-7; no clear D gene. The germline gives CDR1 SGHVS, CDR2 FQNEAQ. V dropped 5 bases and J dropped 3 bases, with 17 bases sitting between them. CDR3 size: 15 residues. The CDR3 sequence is CASSVGPTSSYEQYF. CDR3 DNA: TGTGCCAGCAGCGTAGGGCCCACCTCCAGCTACGAGCAGTACTTC.

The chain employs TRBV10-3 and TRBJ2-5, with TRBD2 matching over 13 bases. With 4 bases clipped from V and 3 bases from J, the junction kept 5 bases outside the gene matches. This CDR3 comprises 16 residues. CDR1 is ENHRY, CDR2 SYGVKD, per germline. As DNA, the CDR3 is TGTGCCATCAGTGGGGCCGGGACTAGCGGGAAAGAGACCCAGTACTTC. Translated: CAISGAGTSGKETQYF.

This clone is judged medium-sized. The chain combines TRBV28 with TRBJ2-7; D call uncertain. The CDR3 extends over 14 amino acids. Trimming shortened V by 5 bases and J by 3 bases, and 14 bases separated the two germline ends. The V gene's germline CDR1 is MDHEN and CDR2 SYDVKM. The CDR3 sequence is CASSGGNRLYEQYF. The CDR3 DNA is TGTGCCAGCAGTGGCGGAAACCGCCTCTACGAGCAGTACTTC.

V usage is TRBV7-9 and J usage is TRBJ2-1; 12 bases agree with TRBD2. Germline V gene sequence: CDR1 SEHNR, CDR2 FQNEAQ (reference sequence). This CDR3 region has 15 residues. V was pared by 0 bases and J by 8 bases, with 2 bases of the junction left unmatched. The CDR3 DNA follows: TGTGCCAGCAGCTTAGCGAGGACTAGCGGGGATGAGCAGTTCTTC. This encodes CASSLARTSGDEQFF.

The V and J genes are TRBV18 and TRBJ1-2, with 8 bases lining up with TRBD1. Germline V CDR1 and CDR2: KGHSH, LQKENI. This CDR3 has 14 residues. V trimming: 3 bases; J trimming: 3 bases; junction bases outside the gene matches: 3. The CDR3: CASSPQTGDYGYTF. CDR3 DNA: TGTGCCAGCTCACCCCAGACAGGGGACTATGGCTACACCTTC.

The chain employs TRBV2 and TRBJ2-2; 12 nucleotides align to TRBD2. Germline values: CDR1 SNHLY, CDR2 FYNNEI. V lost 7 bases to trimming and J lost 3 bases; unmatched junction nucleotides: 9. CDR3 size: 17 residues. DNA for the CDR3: TGTGCCAGCACCCCGGGACTAGCGGGTCGATACACCGGGGAGCTGTTTTTT. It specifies CASTPGLAGRYTGELFF.

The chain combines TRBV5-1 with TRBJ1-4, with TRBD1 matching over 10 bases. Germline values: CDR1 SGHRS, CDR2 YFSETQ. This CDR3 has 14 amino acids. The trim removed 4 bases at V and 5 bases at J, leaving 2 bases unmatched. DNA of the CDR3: TGCGCCAGCAGCGGGACAGGGGTGAATGAAAAACTGTTTTTT. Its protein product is CASSGTGVNEKLFF.

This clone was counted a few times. The CDR3 loop is CASSLYRPQGGKLFF. The CDR3 DNA is TGTGCCAGCAGCTTATACAGGCCCCAAGGGGGAAAACTGTTTTTT. The chain uses TRBV13 and TRBJ1-4; D is possibly TRBD1 (6 bases). Germline V gene sequence: CDR1 PRHDT, CDR2 FYEKMQ (reference sequence). There are 15 residues in the CDR3. The V end was cut by 2 bases, the J end by 10 bases, with 17 bases between.

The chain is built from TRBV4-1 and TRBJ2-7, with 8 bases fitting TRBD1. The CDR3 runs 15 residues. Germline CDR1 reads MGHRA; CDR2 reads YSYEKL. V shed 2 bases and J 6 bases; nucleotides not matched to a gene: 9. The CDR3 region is CASSQLSGGLTEQYF. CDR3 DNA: TGCGCCAGCAGCCAACTTTCAGGGGGCCTGACCGAGCAGTACTTC.

CDR3 sequence (DNA): TGTGCCAGTAGAGGGGCTCCCTCCTACGAGCAGTACTTC. Amino acids: CASRGAPSYEQYF. The chain combines TRBV19 with TRBJ2-7, with D possibly being TRBD1 (5 bases). CDR1 is LNHDA and CDR2 is SQIVND in the germline V gene (reference sequence). The CDR3 covers 13 residues. Trimming shortened V by 6 bases and J by 0 bases, and 9 bases separated the two germline ends.

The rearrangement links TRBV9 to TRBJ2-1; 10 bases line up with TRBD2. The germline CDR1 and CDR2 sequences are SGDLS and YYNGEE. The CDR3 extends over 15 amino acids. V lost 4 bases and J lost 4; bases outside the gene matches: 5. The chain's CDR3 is CASSPWTSGYNEQFF. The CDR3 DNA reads TGTGCCAGCAGCCCTTGGACTAGCGGATACAATGAGCAGTTCTTC.

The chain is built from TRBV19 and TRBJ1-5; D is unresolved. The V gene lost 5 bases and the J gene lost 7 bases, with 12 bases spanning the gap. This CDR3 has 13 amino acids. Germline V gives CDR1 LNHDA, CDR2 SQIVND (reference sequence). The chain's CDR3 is CASSAGYEQPQHF. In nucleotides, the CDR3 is TGTGCCAGTAGTGCGGGGTACGAACAGCCCCAGCATTTT.

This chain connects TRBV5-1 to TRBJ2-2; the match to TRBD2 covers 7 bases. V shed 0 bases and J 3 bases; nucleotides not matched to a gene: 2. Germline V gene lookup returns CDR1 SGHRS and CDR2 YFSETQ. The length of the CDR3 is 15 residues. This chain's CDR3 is CASSLGGGDTGELFF. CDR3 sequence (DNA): TGCGCCAGCAGCTTGGGCGGGGGTGACACCGGGGAGCTGTTTTTT.

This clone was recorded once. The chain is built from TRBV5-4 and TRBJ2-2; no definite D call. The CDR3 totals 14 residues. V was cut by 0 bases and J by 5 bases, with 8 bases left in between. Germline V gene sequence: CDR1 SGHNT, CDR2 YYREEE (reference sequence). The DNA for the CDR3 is TGTGCCAGCAGCTTGGAGACTCGTACCGGGGAGCTGTTTTTT. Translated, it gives CASSLETRTGELFF. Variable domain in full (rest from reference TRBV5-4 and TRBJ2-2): ETGVTQSPTHLIKTRGQQVTLRCSSQSGHNTVSWYQQALGQGPQFIFQYYREEENGRGNFPPRFSGLQFPNYSSELNVNALELDDSALYLCASSLETRTGELFFGEGSRLTVL.

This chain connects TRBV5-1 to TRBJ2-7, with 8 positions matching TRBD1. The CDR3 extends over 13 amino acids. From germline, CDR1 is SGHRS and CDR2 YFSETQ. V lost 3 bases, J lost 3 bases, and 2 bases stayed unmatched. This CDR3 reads CASSSDRVYEQYF. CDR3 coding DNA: TGCGCCAGCAGCTCGGACAGGGTCTACGAGCAGTACTTC.

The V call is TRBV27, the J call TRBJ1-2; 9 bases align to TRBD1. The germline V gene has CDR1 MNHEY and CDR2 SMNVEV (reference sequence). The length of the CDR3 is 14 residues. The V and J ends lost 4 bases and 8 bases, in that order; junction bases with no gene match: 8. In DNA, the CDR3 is TGTGCCAGCAGTTCCCGGGACAGGGACATCGGCTACACCTTC. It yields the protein CASSSRDRDIGYTF.

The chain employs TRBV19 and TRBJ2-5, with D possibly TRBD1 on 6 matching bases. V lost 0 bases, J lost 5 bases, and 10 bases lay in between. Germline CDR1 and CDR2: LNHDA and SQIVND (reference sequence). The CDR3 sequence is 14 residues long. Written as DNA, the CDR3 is TGTGCCAGTAGTATAGATGGGGGCCGGGAGACCCAGTACTTC. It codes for CASSIDGGRETQYF.

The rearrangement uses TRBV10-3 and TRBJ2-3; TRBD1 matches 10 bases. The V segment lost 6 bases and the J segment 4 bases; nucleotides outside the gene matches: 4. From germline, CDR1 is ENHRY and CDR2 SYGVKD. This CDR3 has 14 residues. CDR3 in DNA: TGTGCCATCAGAGAGACAGGGGGCGCAGATACGCAGTATTTT. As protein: CAIRETGGADTQYF.

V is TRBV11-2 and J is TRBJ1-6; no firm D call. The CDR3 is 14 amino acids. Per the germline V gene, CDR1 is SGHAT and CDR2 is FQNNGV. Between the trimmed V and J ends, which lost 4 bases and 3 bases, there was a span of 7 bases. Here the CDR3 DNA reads TGTGCCAGCAGCTCCTTAGTCTATAATTCACCCCTCCACTTT. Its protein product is CASSSLVYNSPLHF.

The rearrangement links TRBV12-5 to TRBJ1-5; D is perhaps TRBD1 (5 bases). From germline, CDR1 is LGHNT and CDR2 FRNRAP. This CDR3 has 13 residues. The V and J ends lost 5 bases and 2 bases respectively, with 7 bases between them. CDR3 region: CASGRGGNQPQHF. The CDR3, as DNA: TGTGCTAGTGGTCGGGGGGGCAATCAGCCCCAGCATTTT. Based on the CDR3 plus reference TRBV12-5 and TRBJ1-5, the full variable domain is DARVTQTPRHKVTEMGQEVTMRCQPILGHNTVFWYRQTMMQGLELLAYFRNRAPLDDSGMPKDRFSAEMPDATLATLKIQPSEPRDSAVYFCASGRGGNQPQHFGDGTRLSIL.

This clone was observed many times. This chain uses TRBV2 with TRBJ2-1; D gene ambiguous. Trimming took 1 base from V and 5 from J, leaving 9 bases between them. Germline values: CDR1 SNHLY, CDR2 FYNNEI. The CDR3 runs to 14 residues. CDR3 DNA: TGTGCCAGCAGTGAAGTTTCCAGCGACAATGAGCAGTTCTTC. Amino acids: CASSEVSSDNEQFF.

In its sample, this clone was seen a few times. CDR3 bases: TGTGCCAGTAGTGTCCAGGGGGGAAGCGCTGAAGCTTTCTTT. Protein product: CASSVQGGSAEAFF. This sequence joins TRBV19 and TRBJ1-1; 7 bases agree with TRBD1. The CDR3 spans 14 residues. In germline, CDR1 is LNHDA, CDR2 SQIVND (reference sequence). J gave up 6 bases and V 5 bases, and 9 bases lay outside the gene matches.